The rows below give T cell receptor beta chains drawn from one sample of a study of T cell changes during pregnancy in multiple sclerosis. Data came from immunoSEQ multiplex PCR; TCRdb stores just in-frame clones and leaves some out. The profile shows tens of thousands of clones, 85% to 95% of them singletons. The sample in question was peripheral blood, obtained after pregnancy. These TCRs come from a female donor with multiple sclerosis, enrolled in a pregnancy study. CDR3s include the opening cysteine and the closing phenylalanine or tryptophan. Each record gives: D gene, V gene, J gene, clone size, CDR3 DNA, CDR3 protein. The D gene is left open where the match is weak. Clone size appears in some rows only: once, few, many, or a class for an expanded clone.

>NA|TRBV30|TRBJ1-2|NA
TGTGCCTGGAGTGTAACCCTCAGAGGCTACACCTTC
CAWSVTLRGYTF
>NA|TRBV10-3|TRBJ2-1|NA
TGTGCCATCAGTGATCGCGGTCGGAACAATGAGCAGTTCTTC
CAISDRGRNNEQFF
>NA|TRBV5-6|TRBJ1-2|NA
TGTGCCAGCAGCCCTCAGACAGACTCGCGCTACACCTTC
CASSPQTDSRYTF
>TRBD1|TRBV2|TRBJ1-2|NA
TGTGCCAGCAGTGAAGCCGGGACAGTGGTCGGTGGCTACACCTTC
CASSEAGTVVGGYTF
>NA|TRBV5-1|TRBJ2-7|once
TGCGCCAGCAGCTTTAACAGGGATGACAACGAGCAGTACTTC
CASSFNRDDNEQYF
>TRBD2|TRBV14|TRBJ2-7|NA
TGTGCCAGCAGCCAAGAGCGGGAGGGGAACTACTTC
CASSQEREGNYF
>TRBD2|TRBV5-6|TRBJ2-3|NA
TGTGCCAGCAGCCCTCTAGCGGACCCCACAGATACGCAGTATTTT
CASSPLADPTDTQYF
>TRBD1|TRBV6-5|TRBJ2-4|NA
TGTGCCAGCAGACAGGGGACCAAAAACATTCAGTACTTC
CASRQGTKNIQYF
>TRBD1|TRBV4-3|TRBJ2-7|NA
TGCGCCAGCAGCCCTGGGACAGGGTACTACGAGCAGTACTTC
CASSPGTGYYEQYF
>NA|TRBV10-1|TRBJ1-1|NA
TGCGCCAGCAGTCGAAATTTAGGGGGAGCTTTCTTT
CASSRNLGGAFF
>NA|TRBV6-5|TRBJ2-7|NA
TGTGCCAGCAGTTTCGGACAGCGCCCTTACGAGCAGTACTTC
CASSFGQRPYEQYF
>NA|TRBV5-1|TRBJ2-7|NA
TGCGCCAGCAGCTTGTACGGGACAAACCATGTCGGATACGAGCAGTACTTC
CASSLYGTNHVGYEQYF
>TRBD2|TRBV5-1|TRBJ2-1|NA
TGCGCCAGCAGCTTGGTAGTGACTAGCGACCACAATGAGCAGTTCTTC
CASSLVVTSDHNEQFF
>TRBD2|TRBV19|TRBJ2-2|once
TGTGCCAGTAGGTCGGGGGGCGGGAGGGCCGACACCGGGGAGCTGTTTTTT
CASRSGGGRADTGELFF
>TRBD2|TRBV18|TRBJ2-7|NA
TGTGCCAGCTCACCTACAACTAAACTAGCGGGAGTCCCCAACGAGCAGTACTTC
CASSPTTKLAGVPNEQYF
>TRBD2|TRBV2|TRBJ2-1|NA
TGTGCCAGCATTTTCGGACTAGCGGGAGGGACCTACAATGAGCAGTTCTTC
CASIFGLAGGTYNEQFF
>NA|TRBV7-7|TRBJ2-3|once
TGTGCCAGCAGCTTAGGGGCTGCGGGGGCCGGCACAGATACGCAGTATTTT
CASSLGAAGAGTDTQYF
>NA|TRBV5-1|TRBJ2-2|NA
TGCGCCAGCAGCTCTCAGAGGGTTACCGGGGAGCTGTTTTTT
CASSSQRVTGELFF